These 3 T cell receptor beta chains came from one sample sequenced in a study of PD-L1 blockade in urothelial cancer. This table comes from immunoSEQ multiplex PCR, and its TCRdb copy is limited to in-frame clones, with some not included. Seen here are more than 65,000 clones, 87% observed once, and the top ten hold roughly 5.2%. The specimen comprised PBMCs, sampled around atezolizumab (anti-PD-L1) treatment. These receptors all come from a woman between 65 and 79 years old with urothelial cancer.

The chain has TRBV4-1 and TRBJ2-7; the match to TRBD2 covers 13 bases. This CDR3 region has 19 residues. Germline V gives CDR1 MGHRA, CDR2 YSYEKL. J gave up 4 bases and V 1 base, and 13 bases lay outside the gene matches. DNA of the CDR3: TGCGCCAGCAGCCAAGCCATGGGGACTAGCGGGGAGCCCCCTTACGAGCAGTACTTC. Translated, it gives CASSQAMGTSGEPPYEQYF.

The V gene is TRBV27, the J gene TRBJ2-5; TRBD2 agrees at 12 bases. Germline V gene sequence: CDR1 MNHEY, CDR2 SMNVEV (reference sequence). This CDR3 has 15 residues. The V gene end was trimmed by 5 bases and the J gene end by 4 bases; junction bases not matched to a gene: 5. The DNA for the CDR3 is TGTGCCAGCAGTCTTATGGGACTAGCGGGAGAGACCCAGTACTTC. This codes for CASSLMGLAGETQYF.

This clone was detected once. V and J are TRBV7-6 and TRBJ2-5, with 8 bases that match TRBD2. Germline trimming cut 5 bases from V and 3 bases from J; bases unmatched to any gene: 5. The CDR3 totals 14 residues. Germline values: CDR1 SGHVS, CDR2 FNYEAQ. The CDR3 sequence is CASSPFSGKETQYF. CDR3 sequence (DNA): TGTGCCAGCAGCCCCTTTAGCGGGAAAGAGACCCAGTACTTC.